These T cell receptor beta chains were read from a single sample in a study of OX40 agonist ivuxolimab in advanced cancers. The assay was immunoSEQ multiplex PCR, and TCRdb's table has in-frame clones only and misses some. The sample has some 40,000 clones, around 80% seen once. Sequencing used CD4+ or CD8+ T cells sorted from blood, obtained in a trial of the OX40 agonist ivuxolimab. These receptors originate from an adult with an advanced solid tumor such as melanoma, head and neck, liver or kidney cancer. Each CDR3 is given with its conserved first and last residue. D genes are given only for firm matches. Size is stated for part of the rows, as once, few or many counts, or as a class when the clone is expanded.

once	11	TRBJ2-5	-	TRBV6-6	TGTGCCAGCACGTCAGAAGAGACCCAGTACTTC	CASTSEETQYF
-	13	TRBJ2-7	-	TRBV19	TGTGCCAGTAGTACTCTCGAAGGACACGAGCAGTACTTC	CASSTLEGHEQYF
-	15	TRBJ2-3	-	TRBV27	TGTGCCAGCAGAAGACTATATCCTAGCACAGATACGCAGTATTTT	CASRRLYPSTDTQYF
few	14	TRBJ1-2	-	TRBV7-2	TGTGCCAGCAGCACGGGACCGTTCCTCTATGGCTACACCTTC	CASSTGPFLYGYTF
-	14	TRBJ1-2	TRBD1	TRBV6-6	TGTGCCAGCACCGACAGGGGGCTTAACTATGGCTACACCTTC	CASTDRGLNYGYTF
-	14	TRBJ1-2	TRBD1	TRBV5-4	TGTGCCAGCAGCCGACAGGGGGTATTGGGCGGCTACACCTTC	CASSRQGVLGGYTF
few	16	TRBJ2-5	TRBD1	TRBV27	TGTGCCAGCAGTCCCTCGGACAGGGACAAGAGGGAGACCCAGTACTTC	CASSPSDRDKRETQYF
-	14	TRBJ2-3	-	TRBV28	TGTGCCAGCAGTTCCCAGACGGTACCAGATACGCAGTATTTT	CASSSQTVPDTQYF
-	14	TRBJ2-7	-	TRBV9	TGTGCCAGCAGCTTACAGGGTTCACTCTACGAGCAGTACTTC	CASSLQGSLYEQYF
-	12	TRBJ2-5	-	TRBV5-5	TGTGCCAGCAGCTATAGCCAAGAGACCCAGTACTTC	CASSYSQETQYF
once	18	TRBJ2-3	-	TRBV2	TGTGCCAGCAGTGAAGCGCTTCGAGGGGGAACTAGCACAGATACGCAGTATTTT	CASSEALRGGTSTDTQYF
once	12	TRBJ1-1	-	TRBV27	TGTGCCAGCAGGAGGGTGAACACTGAAGCTTTCTTT	CASRRVNTEAFF
-	13	TRBJ2-5	-	TRBV5-4	TGTGCCAGCAGCTTGGAGGCCGAAGAGACCCAGTACTTC	CASSLEAEETQYF
-	13	TRBJ2-7	TRBD2	TRBV7-3	TGTGCCAGCAGGCCTAGCGGAGACTACGAGCAGTACTTC	CASRPSGDYEQYF
-	14	TRBJ2-2	TRBD1	TRBV27	TGTGCCAGCAGTTGGGACAGGTTCACCGGGGAGCTGTTTTTT	CASSWDRFTGELFF
-	14	TRBJ2-3	-	TRBV6-5	TGTGCCAGCAGTCTCAAACGGGGGACAGATACGCAGTATTTT	CASSLKRGTDTQYF
-	18	TRBJ2-3	TRBD1	TRBV2	TGTGCCATCCAAATGATCCCCCAGACAGGGGGCGCATCAGATACGCAGTATTTT	CAIQMIPQTGGASDTQYF
-	15	TRBJ2-3	TRBD2	TRBV27	TGTGCCAGCAGTTTCTTAGCGGGGGCTCCAGATACGCAGTATTTT	CASSFLAGAPDTQYF
-	17	TRBJ1-3	-	TRBV5-4	TGTGCCAGCAGCTTGGGGTTGGGGGGGACCTCTGGAAACACCATATATTTT	CASSLGLGGTSGNTIYF
few	15	TRBJ2-3	TRBD2	TRBV7-3	TGTGCCAGCAGCTTAGTTGCGGGGGGGCCAGATACGCAGTATTTT	CASSLVAGGPDTQYF
once	13	TRBJ1-1	-	TRBV30	TGTGCCTGGAGTGGGGGAGGGGGGACAGAAGCTTTCTTT	CAWSGGGGTEAFF
-	14	TRBJ2-7	TRBD2	TRBV10-3	TGTGCCATCAGTCCCTCGGGAGGCGGGGTTGAGCAGTACTTC	CAISPSGGGVEQYF
-	14	TRBJ1-2	-	TRBV4-3	TGCGCCAGCAGCCAAGATCTGGCAGTTTCTGGCTACACCTTC	CASSQDLAVSGYTF
once	16	TRBJ1-2	TRBD1	TRBV7-9	TGTGCCAGCAGCTTGGATACAGGGGAGCCGACCTATGGCTACACCTTC	CASSLDTGEPTYGYTF
-	14	TRBJ2-1	TRBD1	TRBV28	TGTGCCAGCAGACATACAGGGGGCGGGAATGAGCAGTTCTTC	CASRHTGGGNEQFF
-	16	TRBJ2-7	TRBD2	TRBV4-3	TGCGCCAGCAGCCAAGAGCGGGGGGACTACTCCTACGAGCAGTACTTC	CASSQERGDYSYEQYF
-	13	TRBJ2-1	-	TRBV7-6	TGTGCCAGCAGCCACTCCCCATACAATGAGCAGTTCTTC	CASSHSPYNEQFF
-	12	TRBJ1-2	-	TRBV19	TGTGCCAGTAGTCGCGATGTCTATGGCTACACCTTC	CASSRDVYGYTF
-	18	TRBJ2-3	TRBD2	TRBV9	TGTGCCAGCAGCGTAGACGGGACTAGCGGGGAAGGGACAGATACGCAGTATTTT	CASSVDGTSGEGTDTQYF
-	11	TRBJ1-1	-	TRBV28	TGTGCCAGCAGTACCAGGGTCGGAGCTTTCTTT	CASSTRVGAFF
-	12	TRBJ1-1	-	TRBV5-6	TGTGCCAGCACTTCGGGGGGCACTGAAGCTTTCTTT	CASTSGGTEAFF
-	13	TRBJ2-1	-	TRBV14	TGTGCCAGCAGCTACCCCGGCAGCAATGAGCAGTTCTTC	CASSYPGSNEQFF
-	14	TRBJ1-2	-	TRBV5-1	TGCGCCAGCAGCTTGGGGGGGGATTGGTATGGCTACACCTTC	CASSLGGDWYGYTF
-	16	TRBJ2-1	-	TRBV28	TGTGCCAGCAGGGGGAAGAAGGCACAATGGGGGAATGAGCAGTTCTTC	CASRGKKAQWGNEQFF
-	13	TRBJ2-7	-	TRBV7-2	TGTGCCAGCAGCTTAGATCACGACTACGAGCAGTACTTC	CASSLDHDYEQYF
-	15	TRBJ2-7	TRBD1	TRBV6-5	TGTGCCAGCAGTTACTCAAAGGACAGGGTCTACGAGCAGTACTTC	CASSYSKDRVYEQYF
-	11	TRBJ2-5	-	TRBV20-1	TGCAGTGGGGTAGCGGTAGAGACCCAGTACTTC	CSGVAVETQYF
once	15	TRBJ1-1	-	TRBV5-1	TGCGCCAGCAGCCACGTTCAAGGGAGGAACACTGAAGCTTTCTTT	CASSHVQGRNTEAFF
-	13	TRBJ1-1	TRBD1	TRBV7-3	TGTGCCAGCAGCCGACAGGGGAACACTGAAGCTTTCTTT	CASSRQGNTEAFF
once	16	TRBJ1-3	-	TRBV28	TGTGCCAGCAGTTTTGTCAGGCTGAGCTCTGGAAACACCATATATTTT	CASSFVRLSSGNTIYF
-	17	TRBJ1-3	-	TRBV9	TGTGCCAGCAGCGTAGTGTATAAGAACCTCTCTGGAAACACCATATATTTT	CASSVVYKNLSGNTIYF
-	15	TRBJ1-4	TRBD1	TRBV7-3	TGTGCCAGCAGCTTAAGAGGGGACAGGGATGAAAAACTGTTTTTT	CASSLRGDRDEKLFF
-	18	TRBJ2-5	TRBD2	TRBV28	TGTGCCAGCAGTTTCCCCGCTCTCTCTAGCGGGGGACAAGAGACCCAGTACTTC	CASSFPALSSGGQETQYF
-	14	TRBJ2-7	-	TRBV5-1	TGCGCCAGCAGCCTAGAAGCCGAGCTTGAGCATCAGTACTTC	CASSLEAELEHQYF
-	14	TRBJ1-2	TRBD1	TRBV19	TGTGCCACCGACCCGGGACAGGGGGGCTATGGCTACACCTTC	CATDPGQGGYGYTF
-	15	TRBJ1-6	TRBD1	TRBV27	TGTGCCAGCAGTCCCGGGACAGGTTCGTCTTCACCCCTCCACTTT	CASSPGTGSSSPLHF
-	12	TRBJ2-5	-	TRBV4-1	TGCGCCAGCAGCCAAGATCAATGGACCCAGTACTTC	CASSQDQWTQYF
-	17	TRBJ1-3	-	TRBV2	TGTGCCAGCAGCGGCCGGGGCTCCGTTCTCTCTGGAAACACCATATATTTT	CASSGRGSVLSGNTIYF
medium-sized	12	TRBJ2-7	TRBD1	TRBV5-1	TGCGCCAGCAGTACCCAGGGGGCCGAGCAGTACTTC	CASSTQGAEQYF
-	17	TRBJ1-5	TRBD1	TRBV7-9	TGTGCCAGCAGCTTAGTGGTTTCAGGGGGAAGCAATCAGCCCCAGCATTTT	CASSLVVSGGSNQPQHF
-	14	TRBJ2-3	TRBD2	TRBV5-4	TGTGCCAGCAGGCCAACTAGCGGGGCCGCAGCGCAGTATTTT	CASRPTSGAAAQYF
once	16	TRBJ2-3	-	TRBV27	TGTGCCAGCAGTCCGTTATGGGGGGGGCGCACAGATACGCAGTATTTT	CASSPLWGGRTDTQYF
-	13	TRBJ1-1	-	TRBV7-2	TGTGCCAGCAGCTTGCCCATGAACACTGAAGCTTTCTTT	CASSLPMNTEAFF
-	15	TRBJ1-2	-	TRBV7-2	TGTGCCAGCAGCCCTGATTTCAGGAGTGGGTATGGCTACACCTTC	CASSPDFRSGYGYTF
-	13	TRBJ1-4	TRBD1	TRBV28	TGTGCCAGCAGGGGACAGGGAGGCGAAAAACTGTTTTTT	CASRGQGGEKLFF
-	13	TRBJ2-3	-	TRBV5-1	TGCGCCAGCAGCTTGTGGGACACAGATACGCAGTATTTT	CASSLWDTDTQYF
-	15	TRBJ2-3	-	TRBV4-3	TGCGCCAGCAGCCAAGAAAGGAGGGTTACCTATACGCAGTATTTT	CASSQERRVTYTQYF